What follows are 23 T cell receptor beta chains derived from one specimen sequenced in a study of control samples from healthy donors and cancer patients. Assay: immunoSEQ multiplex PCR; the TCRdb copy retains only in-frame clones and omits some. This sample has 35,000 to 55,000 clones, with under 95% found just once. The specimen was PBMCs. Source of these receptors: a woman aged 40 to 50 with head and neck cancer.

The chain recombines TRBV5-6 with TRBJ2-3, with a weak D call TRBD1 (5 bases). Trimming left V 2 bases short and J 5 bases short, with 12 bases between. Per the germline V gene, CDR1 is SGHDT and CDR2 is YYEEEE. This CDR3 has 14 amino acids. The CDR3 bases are TGTGCCAGCAGCTTTGACAGTCATCAAGATACGCAGTATTTT. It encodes CASSFDSHQDTQYF.

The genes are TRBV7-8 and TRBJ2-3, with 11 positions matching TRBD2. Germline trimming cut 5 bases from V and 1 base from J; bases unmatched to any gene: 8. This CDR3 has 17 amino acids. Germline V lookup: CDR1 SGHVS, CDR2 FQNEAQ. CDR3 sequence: CASSRYPGLAGTDTQYF. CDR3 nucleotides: TGTGCCAGCAGCCGATACCCGGGACTAGCGGGCACAGATACGCAGTATTTT.

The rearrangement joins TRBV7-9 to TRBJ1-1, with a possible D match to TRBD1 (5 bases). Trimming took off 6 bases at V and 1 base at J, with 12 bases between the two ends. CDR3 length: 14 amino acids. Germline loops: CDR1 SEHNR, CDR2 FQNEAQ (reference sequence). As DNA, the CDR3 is TGTGCCAGCAGAGCCACAGGACAGAACACTGAAGCTTTCTTT. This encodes CASRATGQNTEAFF.

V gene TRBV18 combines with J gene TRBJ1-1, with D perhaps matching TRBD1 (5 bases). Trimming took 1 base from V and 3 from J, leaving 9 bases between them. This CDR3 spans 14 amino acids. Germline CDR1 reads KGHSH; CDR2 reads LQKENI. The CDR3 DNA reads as TGTGCCAGCTCACCACAGGGGCAGCACACTGAAGCTTTCTTT. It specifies CASSPQGQHTEAFF. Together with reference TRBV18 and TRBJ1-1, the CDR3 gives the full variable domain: NAGVMQNPRHLVRRRGQEARLRCSPMKGHSHVYWYRQLPEEGLKFMVYLQKENIIDESGMPKERFSAEFPKEGPSILRIQQVVRGDSAAYFCASSPQGQHTEAFFGQGTRLTVV.

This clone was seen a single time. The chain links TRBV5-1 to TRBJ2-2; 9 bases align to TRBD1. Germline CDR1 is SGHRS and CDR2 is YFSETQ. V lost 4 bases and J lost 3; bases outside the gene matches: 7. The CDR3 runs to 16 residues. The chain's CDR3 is CASSKTGGRDTGELFF. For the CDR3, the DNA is TGCGCCAGCAGCAAGACAGGGGGGCGCGACACCGGGGAGCTGTTTTTT.

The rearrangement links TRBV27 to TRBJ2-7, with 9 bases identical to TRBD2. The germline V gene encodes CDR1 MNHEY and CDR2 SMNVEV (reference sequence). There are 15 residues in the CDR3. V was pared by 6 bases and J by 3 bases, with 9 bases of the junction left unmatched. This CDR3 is CASRRETSGGYEQYF. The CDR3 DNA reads TGTGCCAGCAGACGGGAGACTAGCGGAGGCTACGAGCAGTACTTC.

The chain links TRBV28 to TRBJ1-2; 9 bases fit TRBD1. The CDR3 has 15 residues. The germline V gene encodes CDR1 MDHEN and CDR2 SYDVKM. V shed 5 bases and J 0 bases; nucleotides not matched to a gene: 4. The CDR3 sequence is CASSPWDRANYGYTF. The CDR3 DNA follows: TGTGCCAGCAGTCCATGGGACAGGGCTAACTATGGCTACACCTTC.

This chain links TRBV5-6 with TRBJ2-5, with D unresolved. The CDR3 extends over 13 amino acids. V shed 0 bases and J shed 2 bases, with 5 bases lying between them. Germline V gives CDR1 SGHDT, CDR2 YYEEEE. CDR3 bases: TGTGCCAGCAGCTTGGTTAGGCAAGAGACCCAGTACTTC. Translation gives CASSLVRQETQYF.

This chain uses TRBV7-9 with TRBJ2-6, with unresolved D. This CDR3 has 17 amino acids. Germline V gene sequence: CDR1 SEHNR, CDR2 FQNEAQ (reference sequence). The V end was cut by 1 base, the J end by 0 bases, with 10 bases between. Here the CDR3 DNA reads TGTGCCAGCAGCTTAGGGGTTTCGGTCTCTGGGGCCAACGTCCTGACTTTC. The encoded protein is CASSLGVSVSGANVLTF.

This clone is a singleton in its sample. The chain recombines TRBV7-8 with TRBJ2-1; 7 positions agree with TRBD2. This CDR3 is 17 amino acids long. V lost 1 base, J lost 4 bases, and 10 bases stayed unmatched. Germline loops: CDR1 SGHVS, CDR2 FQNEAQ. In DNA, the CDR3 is TGTGCCAGCAGCTTAGGGGGGGGATTTGAGGTGTACAATGAGCAGTTCTTC. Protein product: CASSLGGGFEVYNEQFF.

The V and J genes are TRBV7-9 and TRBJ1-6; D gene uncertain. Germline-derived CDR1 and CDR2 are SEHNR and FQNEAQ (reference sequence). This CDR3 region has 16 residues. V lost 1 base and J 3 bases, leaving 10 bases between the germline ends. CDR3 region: CASSLGSGFYNSPLHF. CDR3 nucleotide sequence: TGTGCCAGCAGCTTAGGGAGTGGGTTCTATAATTCACCCCTCCACTTT.

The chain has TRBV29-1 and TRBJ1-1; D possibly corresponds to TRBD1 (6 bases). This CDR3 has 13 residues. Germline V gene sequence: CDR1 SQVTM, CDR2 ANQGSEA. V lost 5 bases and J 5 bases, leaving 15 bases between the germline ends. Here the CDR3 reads CSVSGGSRTEAFF. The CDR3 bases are TGCAGCGTTTCCGGGGGCAGTAGGACTGAAGCTTTCTTT.

CDR3 coding DNA: TGTGCCTTGCGCCCAGGGTTAACCTACGAGCAGTACTTC. It is translated as CALRPGLTYEQYF. The chain uses TRBV30 and TRBJ2-7; possible D gene TRBD1, 5 bases. Between the trimmed V and J ends, which lost 7 bases and 2 bases, there was a span of 15 bases. CDR3 length: 13 residues. Germline V lookup: CDR1 GTSNPN, CDR2 SVGIG (reference sequence).

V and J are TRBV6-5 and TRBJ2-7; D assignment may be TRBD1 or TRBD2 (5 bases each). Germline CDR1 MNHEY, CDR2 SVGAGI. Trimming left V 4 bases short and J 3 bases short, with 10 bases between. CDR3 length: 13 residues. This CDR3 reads CASSWGTGYEQYF. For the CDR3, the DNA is TGTGCCAGCAGTTGGGGGACGGGCTACGAGCAGTACTTC.

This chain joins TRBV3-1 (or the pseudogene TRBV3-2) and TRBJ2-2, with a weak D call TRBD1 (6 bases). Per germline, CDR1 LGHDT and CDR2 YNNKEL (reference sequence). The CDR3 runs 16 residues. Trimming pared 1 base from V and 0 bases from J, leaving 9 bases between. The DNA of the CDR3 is TGTGCCAGCAGCCAAGGTGGACAGCCGAACACCGGGGAGCTGTTTTTT. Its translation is CASSQGGQPNTGELFF.

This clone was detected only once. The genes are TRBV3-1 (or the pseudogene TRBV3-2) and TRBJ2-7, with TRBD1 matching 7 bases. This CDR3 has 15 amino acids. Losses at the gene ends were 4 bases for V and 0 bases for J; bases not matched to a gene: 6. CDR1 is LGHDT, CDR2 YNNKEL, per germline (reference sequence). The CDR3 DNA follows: TGTGCCAGCAGCCGGGAGACAGGGATCTCCTACGAGCAGTACTTC. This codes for CASSRETGISYEQYF.

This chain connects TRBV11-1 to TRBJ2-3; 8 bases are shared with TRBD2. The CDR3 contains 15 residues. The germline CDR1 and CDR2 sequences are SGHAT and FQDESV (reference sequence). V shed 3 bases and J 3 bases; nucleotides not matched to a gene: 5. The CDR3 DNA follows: TGTGCCAGCAGCTTGACTAGCGTCTCAACAGATACGCAGTATTTT. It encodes CASSLTSVSTDTQYF.

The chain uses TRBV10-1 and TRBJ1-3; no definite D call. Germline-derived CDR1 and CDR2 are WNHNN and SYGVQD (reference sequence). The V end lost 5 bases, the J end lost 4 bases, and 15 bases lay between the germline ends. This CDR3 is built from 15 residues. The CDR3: CASSSRPGGGNTIYF. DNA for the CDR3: TGCGCCAGCAGTTCCAGACCCGGCGGGGGAAACACCATATATTTT.

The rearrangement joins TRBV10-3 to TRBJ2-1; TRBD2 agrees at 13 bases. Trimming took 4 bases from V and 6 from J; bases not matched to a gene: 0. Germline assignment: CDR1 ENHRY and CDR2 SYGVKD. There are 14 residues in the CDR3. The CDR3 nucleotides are TGTGCCATCAGTGGGACTAGCGGGAGCAATGAGCAGTTCTTC. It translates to CAISGTSGSNEQFF.

The CDR3 loop reads CSVEPHGGTGGTSAFF. CDR3 sequence (DNA): TGCAGCGTTGAACCCCACGGAGGGACAGGGGGCACAAGCGCTTTCTTT. The chain has TRBV29-1 and TRBJ1-1, with 12 positions matching TRBD1. CDR3 size: 16 residues. Germline trimming cut 2 bases from V and 11 bases from J; bases unmatched to any gene: 15. The germline gives CDR1 SQVTM, CDR2 ANQGSEA. The whole variable domain, filled in from reference TRBV29-1 and TRBJ1-1, reads SAVISQKPSRDICQRGTSLTIQCQVDSQVTMMFWYRQQPGQSLTLIATANQGSEATYESGFVIDKFPISRPNLTFSTLTVSNMSPEDSSIYLCSVEPHGGTGGTSAFFGQGTRLTVV.

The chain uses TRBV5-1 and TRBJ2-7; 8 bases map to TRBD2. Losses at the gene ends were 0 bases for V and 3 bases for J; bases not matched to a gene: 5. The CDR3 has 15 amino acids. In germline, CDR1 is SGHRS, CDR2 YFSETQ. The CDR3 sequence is CASSLASAGGYEQYF. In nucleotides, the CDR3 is TGCGCCAGCAGCTTGGCATCGGCGGGGGGCTACGAGCAGTACTTC.

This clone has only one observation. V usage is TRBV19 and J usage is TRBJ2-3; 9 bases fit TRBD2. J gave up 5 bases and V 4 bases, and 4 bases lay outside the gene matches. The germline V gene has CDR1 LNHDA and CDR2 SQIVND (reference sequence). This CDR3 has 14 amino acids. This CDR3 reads CASSTKTSGDTQYF. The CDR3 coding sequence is TGTGCCAGTAGTACAAAGACTAGCGGAGATACGCAGTATTTT. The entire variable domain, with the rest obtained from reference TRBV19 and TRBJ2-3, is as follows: DGGITQSPKYLFRKEGQNVTLSCEQNLNHDAMYWYRQDPGQGLRLIYYSQIVNDFQKGDIAEGYSVSREKKESFPLTVTSAQKNPTAFYLCASSTKTSGDTQYFGPGTRLTVL.

The CDR3 nucleotides read TGTGCCAGCAGCTTAGTGTCCGGGGGCTATGGCTACACCTTC. Its translation: CASSLVSGGYGYTF. This chain uses TRBV7-9 with TRBJ1-2; maybe TRBD1 (5 bases). V lost 1 base, J lost 4 bases, and 10 bases lay in between. The CDR3 contains 14 residues. Per germline, CDR1 SEHNR and CDR2 FQNEAQ (reference sequence).